This T cell receptor (beta chain) was captured in a study of blood T cells in healthy people across ages. The study's findings and limits: It was found that TCR beta diversity correlated strongly with the percentage of naive T cells. More naive CD4+ cells and higher diversity were found in long-lived than in aged donors.

Details on this clonotype: What it recognizes is unknown.

A sample-barcoded 5' primer and a J-beta primer mix were used in a second PCR of about 7 to 12 cycles. Using its own MiXCR run on the 5' RACE reads, TCRdb lists one record per CDR3 protein. The sample has approximately 800,000 distinct CDR3 sequences, 40% to 65% seen once. Input material: blood. This receptor was identified in a man older than 75 in good health.

The CDR3 region is CSANGLAGKDEQFF. Written as DNA, the CDR3 is TGCAGTGCCAACGGCCTAGCGGGAAAAGATGAGCAGTTCTTC. The rearrangement uses TRBV20-1 and TRBJ2-1, with TRBD2 matching over 9 bases. From germline, CDR1 is DFQATT and CDR2 SNEGSKA (reference sequence). V gave up 6 bases and J gave up 8 bases; unmatched junction bases: 11. The CDR3 runs 14 residues.